Presented here are 7 T cell receptor beta chains from one specimen sequenced in a study of OX40 agonist ivuxolimab in advanced cancers. Library prep was done by the immunoSEQ multiplex PCR assay. This is the immuneACCESS table as TCRdb keeps it, with only in-frame sequences that have V and J called. A part of the clones is gone; compared with another copy, unresolved V genes explain less than half, and the rest is unexplained. The sample table shows roughly 32,000 clones, and approximately 82% are seen once. About 2.5% of the sample comes from the top ten. Source: CD4+ or CD8+ T cells sorted from blood, taken in a trial of the OX40 agonist ivuxolimab. The receptor source for this set is an adult with an advanced solid tumor such as melanoma, head and neck, liver or kidney cancer.

The chain links TRBV5-1 to TRBJ2-1, with D perhaps TRBD1 (6 bases). Per germline, CDR1 SGHRS and CDR2 YFSETQ. The V gene lost 4 bases and the J gene lost 9 bases, with 17 bases spanning the gap. The CDR3 is made up of 14 amino acids. CDR3 residues: CASSQYTGKSEQFF. CDR3 nucleotides: TGCGCCAGCAGCCAATATACAGGGAAAAGTGAGCAGTTCTTC.

The table lists this clone with a count of one. V is TRBV7-6 and J is TRBJ1-1, with no clear D. CDR1 is SGHVS, CDR2 FNYEAQ, per germline. The CDR3 is 13 residues long. V lost 5 bases and J lost 0, with 7 bases in between. The DNA of the CDR3 is TGTGCCAGCAGCGCAGACTTGAACACTGAAGCTTTCTTT. It is translated as CASSADLNTEAFF.

This chain joins TRBV28 and TRBJ2-7, with D possibly matching TRBD1 (5 bases). This CDR3 is 17 amino acids long. With 5 bases removed from V and 5 bases from J, the gap between germline ends came to 25 bases. Per germline, CDR1 MDHEN and CDR2 SYDVKM. This CDR3 is CASSPIDSHLLRDEQYF. The CDR3 region has the DNA TGTGCCAGCAGTCCCATTGACAGCCACCTTCTTCGTGACGAGCAGTACTTC.

The V gene is TRBV2, the J gene TRBJ1-2; D unresolved. The CDR3 is made up of 13 amino acids. Germline CDR1 and CDR2: SNHLY and FYNNEI. Trimming pared 2 bases from V and 4 bases from J, leaving 8 bases between. The CDR3 here is CASSENEGYGYTF. CDR3 DNA sequence: TGTGCCAGCAGTGAAAACGAAGGCTATGGCTACACCTTC.

V usage is TRBV30 and J usage is TRBJ1-3, with 8 bases that match TRBD1. The CDR3 is 13 residues long. Germline V gives CDR1 GTSNPN, CDR2 SVGIG (reference sequence). V shed 2 bases, J shed 9 bases, and the junction held 6 bases outside the gene matches. The CDR3 spells CAWSSGQATTIYF. CDR3 coding DNA: TGTGCCTGGAGTTCGGGACAGGCTACCACCATATATTTT.

The rearrangement links TRBV10-3 to TRBJ2-2; 7 positions agree with TRBD1. The V gene's germline CDR1 is ENHRY and CDR2 SYGVKD. CDR3 length: 14 amino acids. Trimming removed 5 bases from V and 1 base from J; junction bases left unmatched: 1. The CDR3 reads CAISRDRNTGELFF. The CDR3 bases are TGTGCCATCAGTCGGGACAGGAACACCGGGGAGCTGTTTTTT.

This clone was recorded only once. V usage is TRBV7-9 and J usage is TRBJ2-1; possibly TRBD2 for D (6 bases). This CDR3 has 16 amino acids. The germline V gene encodes CDR1 SEHNR and CDR2 FQNEAQ (reference sequence). V shed 3 bases and J shed 1 base, with 13 bases lying between them. CDR3 bases: TGTGCCAGCAGCTTGTCCCGGGGGTCATCCTACAATGAGCAGTTCTTC. Its translation: CASSLSRGSSYNEQFF.